This T cell receptor beta chain appears in the sequencing data of a study of blood T cell repertoires in COVID-19 (TCRdb year 2020). With regard to the full study: Samples from collaborators originated in the United States, Italy and Spain and spanned both the acute and convalescent phases of COVID-19. The material from the prospective study consisted of cDNA or gDNA derived from T cells, B-cell-depleted T cells, or PBMCs. Deeply sampled blood TCRbeta repertoires from subjects exposed to, actively infected with, or recovered from COVID-19 were included in the dataset. The repertoires were made available in a free public database intended to serve as a resource for research on the immune response to SARS-CoV-2. The samples were drawn from two sources: the first 160 participants of the ongoing ImmuneRACE study, and 950 to 1,500 subjects contributed by 6 global collaborators. Sample metadata almost always included a de-identified subject ID, COVID-19 status, age in years and sex. Where available, HLA class I and class II types were obtained from metadata supplied by the sample provider rather than from assay-based typing.

Paper-wide results and their limitations: How much clinical and demographic metadata was included differed by source and by participant, and the metadata was provided uncurated.

The collaborating institutions used their own protocols to collect whole blood in K2EDTA tubes. For TCRbeta analysis, collaborator samples were shipped as frozen whole blood, as isolated PBMCs, or as DNA extracted from either sample type. TCRbeta CDR3 regions were amplified from genomic DNA by means of the immunoSEQ Assay, a bias-controlled multiplex PCR. Turning to the authors' computational methods: Within the assay, amplification of reference gene primers was used to estimate how many nucleated cells each sample contained. To quantify the absolute abundance of each unique TCRbeta CDR3 rearrangement, sequence reads were collapsed and filtered. Productive Simpson clonality was computed per sample as the square root of Simpson's diversity index over productive rearrangements. The clones in this table, taken by TCRdb from immuneACCESS, are in-frame only. Not every clone is retained; where verified, under half of the shortfall comes from an unresolved V gene, and the cause of the rest is unknown. The V and J calls and clone size come from that table; D and trimming were worked out from the DNA. Within this sample are about 42,000 clones, with around 84% of them counted one time only. The biggest ten clones account for around 13% of the sample.

This clone came up once. This receptor's antigen is unknown. Base qualities are missing; no much larger clone stands one base away. CDR1 and CDR2, looked up from the germline V gene, are SGHRS and YFSETQ. After removal of 5 bases from V and 0 bases from J, the junction retains 9 bases not matched to a gene. Inclusive of the bounding cysteine and phenylalanine, the CDR3 is 20 residues long. Only the CDR3 region is kept as DNA, spanning 60 bases read in frame from base 1. Sequences were obtained from peripheral blood. The rearrangement joined TRBV5-1 to TRBJ2-6, with TRBD2 identical over 15 junction bases. This receptor was taken from a woman aged 70 to 79 in a cohort sampled during active COVID-19. CDR3 protein: CASRGLAGGHSSSGANVLTF. The nucleotides read TGCGCCAGCAGGGGACTAGCGGGAGGACATTCGAGCTCTGGGGCCAACGTCCTGACTTTC. Extended through the reference TRBV5-1 and TRBJ2-6 proteins, this CDR3 yields the full variable domain: KAGVTQTPRYLIKTRGQQVTLSCSPISGHRSVSWYQQTPGQGLQFLFEYFSETQRNKGNFPGRFSGRQFSNSRSEMNVSTLELGDSALYLCASRGLAGGHSSSGANVLTFGAGSRLTVL.